The rows below give T cell receptor beta chains drawn from one sample of a study of radiotherapy plus CTLA-4 blockade in lung cancer. The data were produced by immunoSEQ multiplex PCR, yet TCRdb's version contains in-frame clones alone and is incomplete. Here the sample spans over 50,000 clones, 70% to 85% being singletons. Source: peripheral blood, taken from a patient treated with radiotherapy plus ipilimumab. These receptor sequences come from a human donor with non-small cell lung cancer who had a partial response to radiotherapy plus ipilimumab. The CDR3 runs from the conserved cysteine through the conserved F or W. The D gene is left open where the match is weak. Expanded clones are given a class, and other clones once, few, many or no size at all.

J | D | size | V | DNA | CDR3
TRBJ1-4 | - | few | TRBV29-1 | TGCAGCGTTGATGAAGGGGGAAACGAAAAACTGTTTTTT | CSVDEGGNEKLFF
TRBJ2-2 | - | - | TRBV4-1 | TGCGCCAGCAGCCAAGAGAGGAACGGGGAGCTGTTTTTT | CASSQERNGELFF
TRBJ2-5 | TRBD1 | once | TRBV27 | TGTGCCAGCAGGCAAGGGACAGGGGGCGCGGAGACCCAGTACTTC | CASRQGTGGAETQYF
TRBJ2-7 | TRBD1 | once | TRBV7-8 | TGTGCCAGCAGCTCCTGGGCCGGGACAGGGGGCAACGAGCAGTACTTC | CASSSWAGTGGNEQYF
TRBJ2-3 | - | few | TRBV6-1 | TGTGCCAGCAGTGAAGCGCCCGGGGTAGATACGCAGTATTTT | CASSEAPGVDTQYF
TRBJ2-3 | TRBD2 | - | TRBV30 | TGTGCCTGGAGTAGCGGGGGGGCTGGAGATACGCAGTATTTT | CAWSSGGAGDTQYF
TRBJ2-7 | TRBD2 | - | TRBV5-5 | TGTGCCAGCAGCTTTCGAGGGGAGGGCGAGCAGTACTTC | CASSFRGEGEQYF
TRBJ1-1 | TRBD1 | few | TRBV9 | TGTGCCAGCAGCATAGGGGGCCTCACTGAAGCTTTCTTT | CASSIGGLTEAFF
TRBJ1-6 | - | few | TRBV2 | TGTGCCAGCAGTGTTGACAGTTTTAATTCACCCCTCCACTTT | CASSVDSFNSPLHF
TRBJ2-5 | - | - | TRBV9 | TGTGCCAGCAGCGTAGGTGGAGGGGAAGAGACCCAGTACTTC | CASSVGGGEETQYF
TRBJ2-4 | - | - | TRBV15 | TGTGCCACCAGCCCCAAAAACGTATGGGGCCCCCAAAACATTCAGTACTTC | CATSPKNVWGPQNIQYF
TRBJ2-6 | TRBD2 | once | TRBV6-4 | TGTGCCAGCAGTGAGGGGGGGTCTGGGGCCAACGTCCTGACTTTC | CASSEGGSGANVLTF
TRBJ2-3 | - | - | TRBV6-4 | TGTGCCAGCAGTGTCGACTTCACAGATACGCAGTATTTT | CASSVDFTDTQYF
TRBJ1-1 | - | - | TRBV7-3 | TGTGCCAGCGGGCCTGGGGGGGGAGAAGCTTTCTTT | CASGPGGGEAFF
TRBJ2-7 | - | - | TRBV7-3 | TGTGCCAGCAGCCTAAACGGAGGCTACGAGCAGTACTTC | CASSLNGGYEQYF
TRBJ1-5 | TRBD1 | - | TRBV18 | TGTGCCAGCTCACGACAGGGTTCTTACAATCAGCCCCAGCATTTT | CASSRQGSYNQPQHF
TRBJ2-1 | TRBD1 | - | TRBV9 | TGTGCCAGCAGCCGCTCGGGGACAGGCTTTGGGGAGCAGTTCTTC | CASSRSGTGFGEQFF
TRBJ2-7 | - | - | TRBV21-1 | TGTGCCAGCAGCAATCCGGCACAGGGGACAAACTACGAGCAGTACTTC | CASSNPAQGTNYEQYF
TRBJ2-2 | TRBD2 | - | TRBV5-4 | TGTGCCAGCAGCCCGGGACTAGCGGGGGGGATAACCGGGGAGCTGTTTTTT | CASSPGLAGGITGELFF
TRBJ2-7 | TRBD1 | - | TRBV7-6 | TGTGCCAGCAGCGCGGGACAGGGAGACGAGCAGTACTTC | CASSAGQGDEQYF
TRBJ1-6 | - | few | TRBV5-6 | TGTGCCAGCAGCCCGGAACAGGGTCATTCACCCCTCCACTTT | CASSPEQGHSPLHF
TRBJ2-3 | TRBD2 | - | TRBV5-1 | TGCGCCAGCAGCGCGGGGGGGTTCAACACAGATACGCAGTATTTT | CASSAGGFNTDTQYF
TRBJ2-7 | - | once | TRBV27 | TGTGCCAGCAGTTACCAGGCCCCGGGAGAGCAGTACTTC | CASSYQAPGEQYF
TRBJ2-1 | TRBD1 | - | TRBV7-2 | TGTGCCAGCAGCTTGGGTGTGGACAGGGGGCATGAGCAGTTCTTC | CASSLGVDRGHEQFF
TRBJ2-6 | - | - | TRBV2 | TGTGCCAGCAGCCGGGACACAACCTCTGGGGCCAACGTCCTGACTTTC | CASSRDTTSGANVLTF
TRBJ1-2 | - | few | TRBV7-2 | TGTGCCAGCAGCTTACTCCAGGGGTATGGCTACACCTTC | CASSLLQGYGYTF
TRBJ2-5 | - | - | TRBV21-1 | TGTAAGGGCCCGGGGGGGCCGGAGACCCAGTACTTC | CKGPGGPETQYF
TRBJ1-2 | - | - | TRBV9 | TGTGCCAGCAGCGTAGGCGGGGCAGGCTACACCTTC | CASSVGGAGYTF
TRBJ2-3 | TRBD2 | - | TRBV30 | TGTGCCTGGAGTCCTGGACTAGCGGGGGGACCAGATACGCAGTATTTT | CAWSPGLAGGPDTQYF
TRBJ1-5 | TRBD1 | - | TRBV6-5 | TGTGCCAGCAGTTCGGGACAGGGGGTCCAGCCCCAGCATTTT | CASSSGQGVQPQHF
TRBJ1-1 | - | - | TRBV28 | TGTGCCAGCAGTTTACCACAGAACACTGAAGCTTTCTTT | CASSLPQNTEAFF
TRBJ2-5 | TRBD2 | - | TRBV5-1 | TGCGCCAGCTTGCAAAGCGGGGGGGAAGAGACCCAGTACTTC | CASLQSGGEETQYF
TRBJ1-2 | TRBD1 | - | TRBV29-1 | TGCAGCGTTGAAGATCAGGGGGGAAACGGCTACACCTTC | CSVEDQGGNGYTF
TRBJ2-5 | - | few | TRBV9 | TGTGCCAGCAGCCCTCCCCACAGGGAAGAGACCCAGTACTTC | CASSPPHREETQYF
TRBJ2-3 | TRBD2 | - | TRBV27 | TGTGCCAGCAGTCCTTTAGCGGGGGGGCTTGATACGCAGTATTTT | CASSPLAGGLDTQYF
TRBJ2-7 | TRBD1 | - | TRBV19 | TGTGCCAGTAGCATGACAGGGAACGAGCAGTACTTC | CASSMTGNEQYF
TRBJ1-2 | - | - | TRBV5-1 | TGCGCCAGCAGCTTGGGTGGGGGCTTCACCTATGGCTACACCTTC | CASSLGGGFTYGYTF
TRBJ2-3 | TRBD1 | - | TRBV6-5 | TGTGCCAGCAGTTACGGACAGGGGACAGATACGCAGTATTTT | CASSYGQGTDTQYF
TRBJ1-2 | - | few | TRBV4-1 | TGCGCCAGCAGCCCCGGACTTTCCAATGGCTACACCTTC | CASSPGLSNGYTF
TRBJ2-7 | - | - | TRBV11-2 | TGTGCCAGCAGATCGACGGGACTTTCATACGAGCAGTACTTC | CASRSTGLSYEQYF
TRBJ2-7 | TRBD1 | few | TRBV27 | TGTGCCAGCAGTGGACAGGGAAGGTACGAGCAGTACTTC | CASSGQGRYEQYF
TRBJ2-6 | - | - | TRBV27 | TGTGCCAGCAGTTTGTTCCGGAGCTCTGGGGCCAACGTCCTGACTTTC | CASSLFRSSGANVLTF
TRBJ2-7 | TRBD1 | - | TRBV6-5 | TGTGCCAGCAGCTCGGGACAGGGGGCGCGGGAGCAGTACTTC | CASSSGQGAREQYF
TRBJ1-6 | TRBD1 | - | TRBV6-5 | TGTGCCAGCAGGTATACAGGACAGGGGAATTCACCCCTCCACTTT | CASRYTGQGNSPLHF
TRBJ2-7 | TRBD2 | - | TRBV4-1 | TGCGCCAGCAGCCAAACCGTAGCGGGGAGCTACGAGCAGTACTTC | CASSQTVAGSYEQYF